The next 22 T cell receptor beta chains were all read from a single sample in a study of CD8 T cells in Susac syndrome. With random hexamers, roughly 0.45 to 1 ug RNA was reverse transcribed. TCRdb analysed the immunoSEQ multiplex PCR reads with MiXCR anew, one entry per CDR3 protein. The sample holds around 180,000 distinct CDR3 sequences, around 96% seen once. The specimen sequenced was CD8+ T cells from PBMCs. These receptors were collected from a human donor with multiple sclerosis.

The table lists this clonotype with a count of one. V is TRBV27 and J is TRBJ1-4; no clear D gene. Germline CDR1 MNHEY, CDR2 SMNVEV (reference sequence). The CDR3 sequence is 15 residues long. Trimming pared 4 bases from V and 6 bases from J, leaving 15 bases between. The CDR3 DNA reads TGTGCCAGCAGTTCCTCGACGGGAGGTTATGAAAAACTGTTTTTT. It codes for CASSSSTGGYEKLFF.

V gene TRBV20-1 combines with J gene TRBJ2-7, with D unclear. With 3 bases removed from V and 2 bases from J, the gap between germline ends came to 11 bases. The CDR3 extends over 13 amino acids. The V gene's germline CDR1 is DFQATT and CDR2 SNEGSKA (reference sequence). The CDR3 spells CSASDQMPYEQYF. DNA for the CDR3: TGCAGTGCTAGTGACCAAATGCCCTACGAGCAGTACTTC.

This clonotype was detected only once. The rearrangement joins TRBV19 to TRBJ2-7, with 9 bases matching TRBD1. The ends lost 9 bases at V and 3 bases at J; junction bases unmatched: 12. The CDR3 is 15 amino acids. Germline V CDR1 and CDR2: LNHDA, SQIVND (reference sequence). The CDR3 reads CARRFPGQGCYEQYF. The DNA of the CDR3 is TGTGCCAGAAGATTTCCGGGACAGGGTTGCTACGAGCAGTACTTC.

The chain has TRBV28 and TRBJ1-1; D is ambiguous. The CDR3 extends over 14 amino acids. CDR1 MDHEN and CDR2 SYDVKM come from the germline V gene. The V end was cut by 6 bases, the J end by 2 bases, with 13 bases between. The CDR3 bases are TGTGCCAGCAGCCGAGTGTACTTTAACACTGAAGCTTTCTTT. Translation gives CASSRVYFNTEAFF.

CDR3 protein: CASTRGYEQYF. Here the CDR3 DNA reads TGTGCCAGTACTAGGGGATACGAGCAGTACTTC. The chain recombines TRBV19 with TRBJ2-7; maybe TRBD1 (5 bases). Trimming took off 7 bases at V and 4 bases at J, with 8 bases between the two ends. Germline CDR1 is LNHDA and CDR2 is SQIVND (reference sequence). CDR3 length: 11 residues. Variable domain in full (rest from reference TRBV19 and TRBJ2-7): DGGITQSPKYLFRKEGQNVTLSCEQNLNHDAMYWYRQDPGQGLRLIYYSQIVNDFQKGDIAEGYSVSREKKESFPLTVTSAQKNPTAFYLCASTRGYEQYFGPGTRLTVT.

Only one count was recorded for this clonotype. This chain links TRBV9 with TRBJ1-2, with TRBD1 identical over 7 bases. Germline CDR1 is SGDLS and CDR2 is YYNGEE. CDR3 length: 12 residues. Losses at the gene ends were 4 bases for V and 8 bases for J; bases not matched to a gene: 5. CDR3 DNA sequence: TGTGCCAGCAGCTCGACAGGGTTGGGCTACACCTTC. Translating it yields CASSSTGLGYTF.

J is TRBJ2-7 and V is TRBV10-3, with a tentative D call TRBD2 (5 bases). The V and J ends lost 2 bases and 3 bases respectively, with 11 bases between them. From germline, CDR1 is ENHRY and CDR2 SYGVKD. The CDR3 has 14 residues. Here the CDR3 DNA reads TGTGCCATCAGTGAGGGACTGCGAGGCTACGAGCAGTACTTC. It is translated as CAISEGLRGYEQYF.

The chain has TRBV30 and TRBJ2-1; 7 positions agree with TRBD2. There are 14 residues in the CDR3. The germline CDR1 and CDR2 sequences are GTSNPN and SVGIG (reference sequence). The V segment lost 5 bases and the J segment 9 bases; nucleotides outside the gene matches: 13. In DNA form, the CDR3 reads TGTGCCTGGGCGGCCGGCGGGAGCTGGGTTGAGCAGTTCTTC. It specifies CAWAAGGSWVEQFF.

The V gene is TRBV18, the J gene TRBJ2-3; D unclear. CDR1 is KGHSH, CDR2 LQKENI, per germline. CDR3 length: 13 residues. V lost 3 bases and J lost 2, with 6 bases in between. The CDR3 loop reads CASSPIDTDTQYF. CDR3 coding DNA: TGTGCCAGCTCACCCATAGACACAGATACGCAGTATTTT.

The chain is built from TRBV30 and TRBJ1-1; 7 bases line up with TRBD1. The CDR3 consists of 14 residues. Germline loops: CDR1 GTSNPN, CDR2 SVGIG (reference sequence). The V and J ends lost 4 bases and 0 bases, in that order; junction bases with no gene match: 5. The CDR3 sequence: CAWNLGQVNTEAFF. The CDR3 DNA is TGTGCCTGGAATCTCGGACAGGTGAACACTGAAGCTTTCTTT.

The chain links TRBV30 to TRBJ2-7; D tentatively fits TRBD1 or TRBD2 (5 bases each). Trimming took off 2 bases at V and 6 bases at J, with 17 bases between the two ends. From germline, CDR1 is GTSNPN and CDR2 SVGIG (reference sequence). The CDR3 runs to 14 residues. As DNA, the CDR3 is TGTGCCTGGAGTTTTGGGACCAGTTGGGGCGAGCAGTACTTC. Amino acids: CAWSFGTSWGEQYF.

This chain links TRBV29-1 with TRBJ2-3; 11 nucleotides match TRBD2. Germline V gene sequence: CDR1 SQVTM, CDR2 ANQGSEA. This CDR3 contains 15 residues. The V segment lost 7 bases and the J segment 7 bases; nucleotides outside the gene matches: 13. In DNA form, the CDR3 reads TGCAGCGGAGGGCGGGACACTAGCGGGAGTAATACGCAGTATTTT. Encoded protein: CSGGRDTSGSNTQYF.

The chain uses TRBV19 and TRBJ2-3; D unclear. Germline values: CDR1 LNHDA, CDR2 SQIVND (reference sequence). Trimming took 1 base from V and 6 from J, leaving 5 bases between them. The CDR3 has 12 amino acids. The CDR3 DNA sequence: TGTGCCAGTAGTATAGGAAGGGATACGCAGTATTTT. Protein: CASSIGRDTQYF.

This clonotype is a singleton in its sample. At one boundary the junction diverges from the germline segment, which might be a read error. The chain carries TRBV9 and TRBJ2-6; D might be TRBD1 or TRBD2, each matching 6 bases. CDR3 length: 15 residues. CDR1 and CDR2 (germline): SGDLS, YYNGEE. CDR3 DNA sequence: TGTGCCAGCAGCCCCCCGGGGGTGGGGGCCAACGTCCTGATTTTC. It is translated as CASSPPGVGANVLIF.

The chain has TRBV29-1 and TRBJ1-2; D gene unclear. Germline CDR1 SQVTM, CDR2 ANQGSEA. With 0 bases removed from V and 5 bases from J, the gap between germline ends came to 10 bases. The CDR3 sequence is 13 residues long. CDR3 protein: CSVEDMADYGYTF. CDR3 coding DNA: TGCAGCGTTGAAGATATGGCAGATTATGGCTACACCTTC.

The chain combines TRBV20-1 with TRBJ1-2, with a tentative D call TRBD1 (5 bases). The CDR3 runs to 14 residues. The V end was cut by 0 bases, the J end by 4 bases, with 12 bases between. Germline CDR1 and CDR2: DFQATT and SNEGSKA (reference sequence). The CDR3 DNA is TGCAGTGCTAGAGACAGGGACCGTATCTATGGCTACACCTTC. Its translation is CSARDRDRIYGYTF.

The V gene is TRBV3-1, the J gene TRBJ1-1, with D perhaps TRBD1 (5 bases). Germline V gene sequence: CDR1 LGHDT, CDR2 YNNKEL (reference sequence). Trimming removed 2 bases at V and 3 bases at J, with 10 bases between. The length of the CDR3 is 14 residues. The chain's CDR3 is CASSQPTRDTEAFF. The CDR3, as DNA: TGTGCCAGCAGCCAACCAACCAGGGACACTGAAGCTTTCTTT.

V usage is TRBV20-1 and J usage is TRBJ2-7; D possibly corresponds to TRBD2 (6 bases). V dropped 5 bases and J dropped 0 bases, with 17 bases sitting between them. This CDR3 is 15 amino acids long. Germline V gene lookup returns CDR1 DFQATT and CDR2 SNEGSKA (reference sequence). Written as DNA, the CDR3 is TGCAGTGCTCGTTCTCTAGCGAGGAGCTCCTACGAGCAGTACTTC. Encoded protein: CSARSLARSSYEQYF.

CDR3 sequence reads: CSVIGTGVPEAFF. In DNA form, the CDR3 reads TGCAGCGTTATTGGCACGGGGGTCCCTGAAGCTTTCTTT. V is TRBV29-1 and J is TRBJ1-1, with D possibly being TRBD1 (5 bases). Trimming pared 5 bases from V and 6 bases from J, leaving 16 bases between. The CDR3 runs to 13 residues. CDR1 SQVTM and CDR2 ANQGSEA come from the germline V gene.

The chain carries TRBV5-6 and TRBJ2-1; 7 positions agree with TRBD2. Germline V gene sequence: CDR1 SGHDT, CDR2 YYEEEE. This CDR3 is 15 amino acids long. V gave up 5 bases and J gave up 7 bases; unmatched junction bases: 12. In DNA form, the CDR3 reads TGTGCCAGCAGAGGTAGGGGCGGGGGAAAGAATGAGCAGTTCTTC. It codes for CASRGRGGGKNEQFF.

V usage is TRBV27 and J usage is TRBJ2-1, with D perhaps matching TRBD1 or TRBD2 (6 bases each). The CDR3 contains 14 residues. Germline loops: CDR1 MNHEY, CDR2 SMNVEV (reference sequence). V lost 6 bases and J lost 9, with 18 bases in between. CDR3 amino acids: CASSRGLEGVEQFF. CDR3 in DNA: TGTGCCAGCAGCCGAGGGCTGGAGGGGGTTGAGCAGTTCTTC.

J is TRBJ2-5 and V is TRBV27; D ambiguous. V lost 2 bases and J lost 2, with 12 bases in between. Germline CDR1 is MNHEY and CDR2 is SMNVEV (reference sequence). The CDR3 has 15 amino acids. The CDR3 region has the DNA TGTGCCAGCAGTTTAGGATCGCCGCGACAAGAGACCCAGTACTTC. This codes for CASSLGSPRQETQYF.